This section outlines one T cell receptor beta chain sequence together with its context. Its binding antigen is unknown. There are no base qualities to consult, and no much larger clone falls within one base. These data originate in a study of blood T cell repertoires in COVID-19 (dated by TCRdb to between 2020 and 2021). In terms of the full investigation: Samples from collaborators originated in the United States, Italy and Spain and spanned both the acute and convalescent phases of COVID-19. The prospective study material was composed of cDNA or gDNA derived from T cells, B-cell-depleted T cells, or PBMCs. Subjects who had been exposed to COVID-19, were actively infected with it, or had recovered from it provided the deeply sampled blood TCRbeta repertoires that made up the dataset. The repertoires were released in a freely available public database meant as a resource for research on the immune response to SARS-CoV-2. Samples came from the ongoing ImmuneRACE study (first 160 participants) plus 1,254 subjects from 6 global collaborators. The sample metadata nearly always contained a de-identified subject ID, COVID-19 status, age in years and sex. Where available, HLA class I and class II types were taken from metadata supplied by the sample provider and were not determined by assay-based typing.

TCRbeta CDR3 regions were amplified from genomic DNA using the immunoSEQ Assay, a bias-controlled multiplex PCR. The original pipeline was this. Within the assay, amplification of reference gene primers was used to estimate how many nucleated cells each sample contained. To quantify the absolute abundance of each unique TCRbeta CDR3 rearrangement, sequence reads were collapsed and filtered. Productive Simpson clonality was computed per sample as the square root of Simpson's diversity index over productive rearrangements. In its TCRdb copy, this immuneACCESS table keeps in-frame sequences only and misses some clones. Where compared with another copy, unresolved V genes explain less than half of these, and the others have no known cause. V, J and clone size were drawn from that table, and D and trimming were deduced from the DNA. The sample table contains 300,000 to 400,000 clones; only one count was recorded for roughly 90% of them. Of the sample, about 3% is held by the ten largest clones.

Study-wide findings and limitations: How much clinical and demographic metadata was included differed by source and by participant, and the metadata was provided uncurated.

One collaborating source in Seattle enrolled patients during active infection and followed them longitudinally through the course of disease. Whole blood was collected in K2EDTA tubes by collaborating institutions according to the institutions' own protocols. For TCRbeta analysis, collaborator samples were shipped as frozen whole blood, as isolated PBMCs, or as DNA extracted from either sample type. CDR1 and CDR2 (SGHRS, YFSETQ) derive from the germline V gene. From cysteine to phenylalanine, the CDR3 is 15 amino acids long. Just CDR3 DNA is preserved here, 45 bases in frame from base 1. Deletion took 4 bases off V and 3 bases off J, with a span of 13 bases between the germline ends.

The sequence was collected from a woman between 25 and 40 years old with COVID-19, enrolled during active disease. The rearrangement combines TRBV5-1 with TRBJ2-2, with TRBD2 as a weak D call on 5 bases. The sequencing sample was made of peripheral blood. The base sequence is TGCGCCAGCAGCCAATTAGCGACCGACACCGGGGAGCTGTTTTTT. It translates as CASSQLATDTGELFF. This CDR3, with the reference TRBV5-1 and TRBJ2-2 proteins standing in past its ends, gives the full variable domain KAGVTQTPRYLIKTRGQQVTLSCSPISGHRSVSWYQQTPGQGLQFLFEYFSETQRNKGNFPGRFSGRQFSNSRSEMNVSTLELGDSALYLCASSQLATDTGELFFGEGSRLTVL.